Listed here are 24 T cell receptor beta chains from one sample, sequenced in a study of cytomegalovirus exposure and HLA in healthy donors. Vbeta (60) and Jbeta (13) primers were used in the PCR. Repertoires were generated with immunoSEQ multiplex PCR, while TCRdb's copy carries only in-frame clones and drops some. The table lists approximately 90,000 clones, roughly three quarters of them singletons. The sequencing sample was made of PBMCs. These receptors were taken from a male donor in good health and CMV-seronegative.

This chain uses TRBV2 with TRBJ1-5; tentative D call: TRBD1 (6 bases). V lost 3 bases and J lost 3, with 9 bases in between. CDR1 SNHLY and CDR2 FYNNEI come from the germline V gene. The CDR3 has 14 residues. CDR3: CASSDEGVNQPQHF. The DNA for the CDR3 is TGTGCCAGCAGTGATGAGGGGGTCAATCAGCCCCAGCATTTT.

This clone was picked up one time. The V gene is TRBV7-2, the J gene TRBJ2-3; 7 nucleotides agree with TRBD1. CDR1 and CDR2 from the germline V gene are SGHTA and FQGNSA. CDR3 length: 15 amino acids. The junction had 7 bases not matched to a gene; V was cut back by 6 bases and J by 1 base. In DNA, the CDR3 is TGTGCCAGCAGTGTGCAGGGGGTCGGCACAGATACGCAGTATTTT. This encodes CASSVQGVGTDTQYF.

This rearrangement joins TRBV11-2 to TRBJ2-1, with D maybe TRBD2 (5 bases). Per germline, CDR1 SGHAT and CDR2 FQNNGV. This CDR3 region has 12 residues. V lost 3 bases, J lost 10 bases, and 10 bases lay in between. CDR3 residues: CASSFGMEEQFF. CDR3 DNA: TGTGCCAGCAGCTTCGGGATGGAGGAGCAGTTCTTC.

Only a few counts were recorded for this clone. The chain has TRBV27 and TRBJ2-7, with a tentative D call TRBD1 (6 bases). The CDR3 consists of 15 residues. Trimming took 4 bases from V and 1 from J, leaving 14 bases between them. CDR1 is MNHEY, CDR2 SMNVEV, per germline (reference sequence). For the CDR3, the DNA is TGTGCCAGCAGTTCAAACCCCAGGGGTTCCTACGAGCAGTACTTC. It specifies CASSSNPRGSYEQYF.

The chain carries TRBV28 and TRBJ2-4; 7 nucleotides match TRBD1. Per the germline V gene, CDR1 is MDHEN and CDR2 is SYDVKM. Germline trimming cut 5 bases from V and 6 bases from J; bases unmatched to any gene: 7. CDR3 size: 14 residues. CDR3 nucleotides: TGTGCCAGCAGTCCAGGGGGTTCTCTAAACATTCAGTACTTC. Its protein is CASSPGGSLNIQYF.

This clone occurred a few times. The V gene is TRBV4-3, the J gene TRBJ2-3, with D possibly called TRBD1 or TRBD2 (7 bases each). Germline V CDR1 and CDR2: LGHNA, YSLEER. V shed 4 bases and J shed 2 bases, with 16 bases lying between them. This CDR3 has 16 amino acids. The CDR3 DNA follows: TGCGCCAGCAGCCTAGACAGGGCGGGGGACACAGATACGCAGTATTTT. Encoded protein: CASSLDRAGDTDTQYF.

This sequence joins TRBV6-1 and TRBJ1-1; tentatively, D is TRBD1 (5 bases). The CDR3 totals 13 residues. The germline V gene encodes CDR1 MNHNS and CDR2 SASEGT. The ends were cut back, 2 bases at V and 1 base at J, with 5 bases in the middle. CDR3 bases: TGTGCCAGCAGTGAACAGGGGAACACTGAAGCTTTCTTT. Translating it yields CASSEQGNTEAFF.

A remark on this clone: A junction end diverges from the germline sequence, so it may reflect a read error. The CDR3 nucleotides are TGTTCCAGCAGCACCCCGCGGAACGCGCAGTATTTT. It specifies CSSSTPRNAQYF. The rearrangement links TRBV7-9 to TRBJ2-3; D is ambiguous. CDR1 and CDR2 from the germline V gene are SEHNR and FQNEAQ (reference sequence). The length of the CDR3 is 12 residues.

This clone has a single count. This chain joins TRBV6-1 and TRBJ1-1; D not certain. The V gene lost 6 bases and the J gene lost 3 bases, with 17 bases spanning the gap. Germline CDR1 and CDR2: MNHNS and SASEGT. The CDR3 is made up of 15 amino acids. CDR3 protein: CASRIALRDDTEAFF. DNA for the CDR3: TGTGCCAGCAGGATCGCCTTGAGGGATGACACTGAAGCTTTCTTT.

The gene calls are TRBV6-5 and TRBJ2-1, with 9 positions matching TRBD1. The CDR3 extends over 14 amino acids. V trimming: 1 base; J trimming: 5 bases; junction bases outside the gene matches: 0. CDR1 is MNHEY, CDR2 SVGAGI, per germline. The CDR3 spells CASSYWTGDNEQFF. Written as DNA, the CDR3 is TGTGCCAGCAGTTACTGGACAGGGGACAATGAGCAGTTCTTC.

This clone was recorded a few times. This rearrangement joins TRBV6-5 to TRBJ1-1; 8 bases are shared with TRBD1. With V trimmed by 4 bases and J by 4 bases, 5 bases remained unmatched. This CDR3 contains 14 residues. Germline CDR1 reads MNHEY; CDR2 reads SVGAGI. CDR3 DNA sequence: TGTGCCAGCAGTTTAAACAGGGGGATCACTGAAGCTTTCTTT. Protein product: CASSLNRGITEAFF.

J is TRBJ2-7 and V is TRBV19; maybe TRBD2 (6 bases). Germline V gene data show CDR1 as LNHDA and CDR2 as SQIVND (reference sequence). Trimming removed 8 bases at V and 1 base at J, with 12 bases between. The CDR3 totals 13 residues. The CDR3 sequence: CASSVGTSYEQYF. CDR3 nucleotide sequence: TGTGCCAGTTCCGTCGGGACTTCCTACGAGCAGTACTTC.

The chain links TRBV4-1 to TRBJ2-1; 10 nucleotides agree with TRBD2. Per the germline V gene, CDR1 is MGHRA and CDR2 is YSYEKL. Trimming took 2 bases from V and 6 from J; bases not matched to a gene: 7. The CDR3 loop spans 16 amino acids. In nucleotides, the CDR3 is TGCGCCAGCAGCCAACCTCCTACTAGCGGGATCAATGAGCAGTTCTTC. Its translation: CASSQPPTSGINEQFF.

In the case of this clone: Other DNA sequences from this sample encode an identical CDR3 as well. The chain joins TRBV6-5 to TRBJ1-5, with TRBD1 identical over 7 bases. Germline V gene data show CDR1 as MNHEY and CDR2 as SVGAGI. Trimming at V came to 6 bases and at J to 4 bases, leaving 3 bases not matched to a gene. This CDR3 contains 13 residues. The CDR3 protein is CASSRTGNQPQHF. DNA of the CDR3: TGTGCCAGCAGCCGGACAGGTAATCAGCCCCAGCATTTT.

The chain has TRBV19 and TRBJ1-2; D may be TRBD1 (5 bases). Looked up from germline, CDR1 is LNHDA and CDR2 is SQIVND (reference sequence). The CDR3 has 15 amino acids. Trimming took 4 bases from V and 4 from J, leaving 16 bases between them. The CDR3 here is CASSTSRGFGYGYTF. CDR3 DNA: TGTGCCAGTAGTACCTCACGGGGGTTCGGCTATGGCTACACCTTC.

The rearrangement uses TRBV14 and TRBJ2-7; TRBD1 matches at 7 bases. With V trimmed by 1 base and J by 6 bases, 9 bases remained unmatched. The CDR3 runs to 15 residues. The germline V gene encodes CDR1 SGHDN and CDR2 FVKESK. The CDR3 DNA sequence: TGTGCCAGCAGCCAAGGGGTGGACAGGACGGGCGAGCAGTACTTC. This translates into CASSQGVDRTGEQYF.

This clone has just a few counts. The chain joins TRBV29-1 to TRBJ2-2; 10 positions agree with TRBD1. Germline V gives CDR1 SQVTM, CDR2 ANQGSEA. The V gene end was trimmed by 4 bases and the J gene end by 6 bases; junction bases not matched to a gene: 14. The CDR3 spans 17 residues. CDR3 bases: TGCAGCGTTGTCCTCCCAGGACAGGGGGGGTCCGCCGGGGAGCTGTTTTTT. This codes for CSVVLPGQGGSAGELFF.

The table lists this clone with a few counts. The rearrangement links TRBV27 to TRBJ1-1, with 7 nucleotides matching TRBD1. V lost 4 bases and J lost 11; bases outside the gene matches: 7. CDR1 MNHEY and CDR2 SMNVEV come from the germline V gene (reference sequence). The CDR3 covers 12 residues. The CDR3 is CASSSFEGAAFF. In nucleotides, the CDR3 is TGTGCCAGCAGTTCCTTTGAGGGGGCCGCTTTCTTT.

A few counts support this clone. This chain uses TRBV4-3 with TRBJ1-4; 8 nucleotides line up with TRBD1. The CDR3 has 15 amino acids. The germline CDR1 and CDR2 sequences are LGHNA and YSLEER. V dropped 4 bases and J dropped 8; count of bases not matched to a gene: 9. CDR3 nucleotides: TGCGCCAGCAGCCTCTCGGACAGGGAGAGGGAAAAACTGTTTTTT. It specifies CASSLSDREREKLFF.

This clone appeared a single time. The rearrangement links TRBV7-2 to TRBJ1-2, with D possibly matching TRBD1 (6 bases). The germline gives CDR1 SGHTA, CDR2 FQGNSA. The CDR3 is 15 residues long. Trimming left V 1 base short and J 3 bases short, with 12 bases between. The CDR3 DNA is TGTGCCAGCAGCTTAGGACAGACAGGTTACTATGGCTACACCTTC. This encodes CASSLGQTGYYGYTF.

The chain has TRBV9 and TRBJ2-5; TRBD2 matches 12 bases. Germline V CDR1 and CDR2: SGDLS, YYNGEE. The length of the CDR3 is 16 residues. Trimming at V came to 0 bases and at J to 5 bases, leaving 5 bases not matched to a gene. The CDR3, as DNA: TGTGCCAGCAGCGTAGTAGGAACTAGCGGGGGGGAGACCCAGTACTTC. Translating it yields CASSVVGTSGGETQYF.

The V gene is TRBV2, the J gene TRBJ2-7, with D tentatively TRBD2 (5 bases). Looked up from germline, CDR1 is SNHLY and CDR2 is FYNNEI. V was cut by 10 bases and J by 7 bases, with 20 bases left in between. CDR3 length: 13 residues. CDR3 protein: CATQTREIGEQYF. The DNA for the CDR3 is TGTGCCACCCAAACTAGGGAGATAGGAGAGCAGTACTTC.

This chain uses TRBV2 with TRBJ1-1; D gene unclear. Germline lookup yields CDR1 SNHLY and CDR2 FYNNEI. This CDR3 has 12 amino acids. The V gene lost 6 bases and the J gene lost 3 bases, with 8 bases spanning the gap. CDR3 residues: CASREQYTEAFF. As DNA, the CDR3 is TGTGCCAGCAGAGAGCAATACACTGAAGCTTTCTTT.

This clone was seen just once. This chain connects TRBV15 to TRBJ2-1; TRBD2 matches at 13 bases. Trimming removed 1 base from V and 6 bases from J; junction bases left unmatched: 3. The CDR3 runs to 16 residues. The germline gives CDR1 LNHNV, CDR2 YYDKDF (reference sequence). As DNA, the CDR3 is TGTGCCACCAGCAGAGGGTGGACTAGCGGGGGCAATGAGCAGTTCTTC. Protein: CATSRGWTSGGNEQFF. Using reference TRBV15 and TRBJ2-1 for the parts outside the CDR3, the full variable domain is DAMVIQNPRYQVTQFGKPVTLSCSQTLNHNVMYWYQQKSSQAPKLLFHYYDKDFNNEADTPDNFQSRRPNTSFCFLDIRSPGLGDTAMYLCATSRGWTSGGNEQFFGPGTRLTVL.